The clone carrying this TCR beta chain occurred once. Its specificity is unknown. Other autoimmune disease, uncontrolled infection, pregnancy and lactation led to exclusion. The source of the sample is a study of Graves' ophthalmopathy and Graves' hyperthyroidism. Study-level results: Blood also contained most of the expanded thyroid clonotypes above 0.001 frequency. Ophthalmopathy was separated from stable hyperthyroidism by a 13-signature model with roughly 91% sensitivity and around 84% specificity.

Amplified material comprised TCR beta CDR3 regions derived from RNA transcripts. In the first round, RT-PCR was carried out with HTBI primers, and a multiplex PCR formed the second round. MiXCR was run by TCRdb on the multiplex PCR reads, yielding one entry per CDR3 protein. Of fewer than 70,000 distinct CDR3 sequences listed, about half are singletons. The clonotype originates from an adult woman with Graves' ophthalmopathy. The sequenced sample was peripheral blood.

The CDR3 spells CATKGGDGNTEAFF. The DNA for the CDR3 is TGTGCCACTAAAGGAGGGGACGGGAATACTGAAGCTTTCTTT. The chain employs TRBV15 and TRBJ1-1; D is perhaps TRBD1 (5 bases). The germline CDR1 and CDR2 sequences are LNHNV and YYDKDF (reference sequence). The CDR3 has 14 amino acids. Between the trimmed V and J ends, which lost 9 bases and 5 bases, there was a span of 19 bases.